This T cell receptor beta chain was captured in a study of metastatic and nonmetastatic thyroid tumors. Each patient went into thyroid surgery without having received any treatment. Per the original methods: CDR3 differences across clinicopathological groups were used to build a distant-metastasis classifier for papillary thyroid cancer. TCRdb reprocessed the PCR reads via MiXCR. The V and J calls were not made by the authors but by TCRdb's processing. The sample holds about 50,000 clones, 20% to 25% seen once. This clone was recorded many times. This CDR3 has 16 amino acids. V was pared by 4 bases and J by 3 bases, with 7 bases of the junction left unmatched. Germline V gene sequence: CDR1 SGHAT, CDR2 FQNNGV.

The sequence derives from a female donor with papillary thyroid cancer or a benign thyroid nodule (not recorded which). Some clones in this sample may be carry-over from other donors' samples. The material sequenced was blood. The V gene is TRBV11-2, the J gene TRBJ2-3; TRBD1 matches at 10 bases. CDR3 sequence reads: CASSSRDRGWTDTQYF. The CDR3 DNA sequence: TGTGCCAGCAGCTCCCGGGACAGGGGTTGGACAGATACGCAGTATTTT. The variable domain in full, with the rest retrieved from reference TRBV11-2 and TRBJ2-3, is EAGVAQSPRYKIIEKRQSVAFWCNPISGHATLYWYQQILGQGPKLLIQFQNNGVVDDSQLPKDRFSAERLKGVDSTLKIQPAKLEDSAVYLCASSSRDRGWTDTQYFGPGTRLTVL.